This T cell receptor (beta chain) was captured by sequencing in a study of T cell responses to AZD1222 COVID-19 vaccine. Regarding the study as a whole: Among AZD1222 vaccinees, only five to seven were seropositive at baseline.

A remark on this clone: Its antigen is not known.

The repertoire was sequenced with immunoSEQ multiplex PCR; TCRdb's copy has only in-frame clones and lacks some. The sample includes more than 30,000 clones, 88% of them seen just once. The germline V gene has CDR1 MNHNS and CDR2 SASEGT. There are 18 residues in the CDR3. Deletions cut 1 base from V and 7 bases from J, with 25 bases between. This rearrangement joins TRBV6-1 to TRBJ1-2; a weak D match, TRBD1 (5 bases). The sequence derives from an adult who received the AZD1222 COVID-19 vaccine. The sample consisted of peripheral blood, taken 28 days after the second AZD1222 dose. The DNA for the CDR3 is TGTGCCAGCAGTGAAGGGGACGGAGGGCATCCGACGGGTGGTGGCTACACCTTC. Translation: CASSEGDGGHPTGGGYTF.